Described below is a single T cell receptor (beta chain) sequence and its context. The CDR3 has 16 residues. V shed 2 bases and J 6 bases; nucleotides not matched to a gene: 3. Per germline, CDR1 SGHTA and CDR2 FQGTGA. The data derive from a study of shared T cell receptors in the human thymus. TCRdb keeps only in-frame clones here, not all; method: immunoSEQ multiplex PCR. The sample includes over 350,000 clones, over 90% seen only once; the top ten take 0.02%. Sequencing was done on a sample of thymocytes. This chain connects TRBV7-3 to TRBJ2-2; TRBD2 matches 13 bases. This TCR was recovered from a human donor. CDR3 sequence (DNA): TGTGCCAGCAGCTTACGGGGACTAGCGGGACCCGGGGAGCTGTTTTTT. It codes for CASSLRGLAGPGELFF.